Presented here are 25 T cell receptor beta chains from one specimen sequenced in a study of radiation and T cells in renal cell carcinoma. The data were produced by immunoSEQ multiplex PCR, yet TCRdb's version contains in-frame clones alone and is incomplete. The table records more than 15,000 clones, roughly 50% of them present only once. Described treatment: 15 Gy SBRT to primary tumor, nephrectomy 4 weeks later. The sample here was tumor tissue, taken from a patient whose treatment included radiotherapy and nephrectomy. Every receptor here comes from a woman aged 60-75 years with renal cell carcinoma.

The chain carries TRBV5-4 and TRBJ1-1, with D unresolved. Trimming pared 4 bases from V and 1 base from J, leaving 11 bases between. In germline, CDR1 is SGHNT, CDR2 YYREEE (reference sequence). This CDR3 has 14 residues. The CDR3 sequence: CASSLQQTNTEAFF. The CDR3 DNA sequence: TGTGCCAGCAGCCTGCAACAAACGAACACTGAAGCTTTCTTT.

The gene calls are TRBV18 and TRBJ1-5; TRBD1 aligns across 8 bases. Trimming took 5 bases from V and 4 from J; bases not matched to a gene: 13. The CDR3 has 17 amino acids. Germline loops: CDR1 KGHSH, CDR2 LQKENI. Here the CDR3 DNA reads TGTGCCAGCTCAACGACCCGGACAGGGTCGGGGAATCAGCCCCAGCATTTT. Translation: CASSTTRTGSGNQPQHF.

The V and J genes are TRBV6-1 and TRBJ2-7; D uncertain. Trimming left V 2 bases short and J 5 bases short, with 16 bases between. The CDR3 is 15 residues long. Germline V gives CDR1 MNHNS, CDR2 SASEGT. In DNA form, the CDR3 reads TGTGCCAGCAGTGAATTGGACCCTCACCTCCACGAGCAGTACTTC. Its protein is CASSELDPHLHEQYF.

This clone showed up just a few times. The J gene is TRBJ1-2, the V gene TRBV9, with a possible D match to TRBD1 (6 bases). The CDR3 consists of 15 residues. Germline V lookup: CDR1 SGDLS, CDR2 YYNGEE. Between the trimmed V and J ends, which lost 0 bases and 13 bases, there was a span of 22 bases. CDR3 nucleotide sequence: TGTGCCAGCAGCGTAGGGGGGGCCCCCCTTGAGGAAGCCACCTTC. It is translated as CASSVGGAPLEEATF.

The table lists this clone with a few counts. The chain couples TRBV6-5 to TRBJ1-1; maybe TRBD1 (6 bases). This CDR3 comprises 13 residues. V lost 0 bases to trimming and J lost 12 bases, with 14 bases between them. Germline V gene data show CDR1 as MNHEY and CDR2 as SVGAGI. The CDR3 sequence is CASSYSGARDTFF. The CDR3 DNA is TGTGCCAGCAGTTACTCCGGGGCGAGGGACACTTTCTTT.

This clone is termed medium-sized. V usage is TRBV4-2 and J usage is TRBJ1-2, with D uncertain. This CDR3 is built from 16 residues. Germline V gives CDR1 LGHNA, CDR2 YNFKEQ. The V end lost 0 bases, the J end lost 3 bases, and 14 bases lay between the germline ends. The CDR3 DNA reads as TGTGCCAGCAGCCAAGATGTGGCGAGAACGGACTATGGCTACACCTTC. Its protein is CASSQDVARTDYGYTF.

V and J are TRBV2 and TRBJ1-2; D gene ambiguous. The CDR3 consists of 12 residues. Germline lookup yields CDR1 SNHLY and CDR2 FYNNEI. Trimming removed 3 bases from V and 7 bases from J, with 9 bases in between. The CDR3 loop reads CASSEVNGGYTF. DNA of the CDR3: TGTGCCAGCAGTGAGGTAAACGGTGGCTACACCTTC.

This chain links TRBV6-1 with TRBJ2-7, with TRBD1 matching 8 bases. This CDR3 is built from 16 residues. CDR1 is MNHNS, CDR2 SASEGT, per germline. V shed 2 bases and J 1 base; nucleotides not matched to a gene: 7. As DNA, the CDR3 is TGTGCCAGCAGTGAAAGCGGCAGGGGGCGATCCTACGAGCAGTACTTC. This sequence encodes CASSESGRGRSYEQYF.

V is TRBV19 and J is TRBJ1-1, with unresolved D. This CDR3 spans 13 amino acids. V was clipped by 5 bases and J by 6 bases, with 13 bases between them. Germline V gives CDR1 LNHDA, CDR2 SQIVND (reference sequence). The CDR3 reads CASSGRGIAEAFF. DNA of the CDR3: TGTGCCAGTAGTGGGCGAGGAATCGCTGAAGCTTTCTTT.

This clone came up a few times. The gene calls are TRBV7-9 and TRBJ2-3; 7 bases align to TRBD1. The CDR3 consists of 15 residues. The V and J ends lost 5 bases and 3 bases, in that order; junction bases with no gene match: 8. Germline CDR1 is SEHNR and CDR2 is FQNEAQ (reference sequence). The CDR3 loop is CASSHQGDPTDTQYF. The CDR3 coding sequence is TGTGCCAGCAGCCATCAGGGGGACCCAACAGATACGCAGTATTTT.

The CDR3 protein is CATSRPVGGASNEQFF. The CDR3 coding sequence is TGTGCCACCAGCAGGCCCGTGGGGGGGGCATCCAATGAGCAGTTCTTC. This chain joins TRBV15 and TRBJ2-1, with TRBD2 as a possible D gene (7 bases). The CDR3 extends over 16 amino acids. Trimming stripped 3 bases from V and 6 bases from J, with 18 bases between. Germline V gene sequence: CDR1 LNHNV, CDR2 YYDKDF (reference sequence).

This chain connects TRBV5-1 to TRBJ1-2; 7 bases are shared with TRBD1. The length of the CDR3 is 14 residues. Looked up from germline, CDR1 is SGHRS and CDR2 is YFSETQ. With V trimmed by 4 bases and J by 5 bases, 8 bases remained unmatched. The CDR3 is CASSPTPGQYGYTF. Written as DNA, the CDR3 is TGCGCCAGCAGCCCCACCCCGGGACAGTATGGCTACACCTTC.

A single count supports this clone. The V and J genes are TRBV5-6 and TRBJ2-3, with 11 positions matching TRBD2. Losses at the gene ends were 0 bases for V and 2 bases for J; bases not matched to a gene: 8. This CDR3 has 18 residues. Germline V lookup: CDR1 SGHDT, CDR2 YYEEEE. The CDR3 DNA reads as TGTGCCAGCAGCTTGGTTGGGAAGACTAGCGGGGACACAGATACGCAGTATTTT. Its protein product is CASSLVGKTSGDTDTQYF.

The V gene is TRBV25-1, the J gene TRBJ2-7; no clear D gene. The CDR3 is 13 amino acids. The V and J ends lost 5 bases and 1 base respectively, with 9 bases between them. Germline assignment: CDR1 MGHDK and CDR2 SYGVNS. In DNA form, the CDR3 reads TGTGCCAGCAGTTACGGGCCGTCCTACGAGCAGTACTTC. Translation: CASSYGPSYEQYF.

V gene TRBV9 combines with J gene TRBJ2-1, with TRBD2 identical over 8 bases. Trimming removed 4 bases from V and 2 bases from J; junction bases left unmatched: 8. Germline V gene data show CDR1 as SGDLS and CDR2 as YYNGEE. CDR3 length: 16 amino acids. DNA of the CDR3: TGTGCCAGCAGCCAAGATCCTAGCGGGCCCTACAATGAGCAGTTCTTC. Translation: CASSQDPSGPYNEQFF.

This clone was detected only a few times. V is TRBV7-3 and J is TRBJ1-6; D is perhaps TRBD1 (6 bases). The V and J ends lost 5 bases and 10 bases respectively, with 15 bases between them. Per germline, CDR1 SGHTA and CDR2 FQGTGA. This CDR3 contains 14 residues. DNA of the CDR3: TGTGCCAGCAGCCGTGGGGGGGCAGGATCACCCCTCCACTTT. It encodes CASSRGGAGSPLHF.

The genes are TRBV27 and TRBJ1-1, with D perhaps matching TRBD1 (5 bases). Germline V CDR1 and CDR2: MNHEY, SMNVEV (reference sequence). This CDR3 has 13 amino acids. V lost 6 bases and J lost 6, with 14 bases in between. CDR3 DNA: TGTGCCAGCAGAAATCTTATGGGGCCTGAAGCTTTCTTT. It translates to CASRNLMGPEAFF.

The gene calls are TRBV5-4 and TRBJ2-7, with 11 nucleotides matching TRBD1. Trimming cost V 3 bases and J 7 bases; bases outside gene matches: 6. CDR3 size: 14 residues. Germline loops: CDR1 SGHNT, CDR2 YYREEE (reference sequence). The CDR3 DNA is TGTGCCAGCAGCTGGGGGACAGGGGGTTCGGAGCAGTACTTC. It yields the protein CASSWGTGGSEQYF.

This clone was counted at least ten times. V usage is TRBV6-5 and J usage is TRBJ1-2; D ambiguous. Deletions cut 2 bases from V and 8 bases from J, with 12 bases between. Germline V gene lookup returns CDR1 MNHEY and CDR2 SVGAGI. This CDR3 has 13 amino acids. Here the CDR3 DNA reads TGTGCCAGCAGTTACGGGGAGGGAAGAGGCTACACCTTC. It is translated as CASSYGEGRGYTF.

CDR3 sequence reads: CASSAPPGQGGNAIIIEQYF. Written as DNA, the CDR3 is TGTGCCAGCAGCGCCCCTCCGGGACAGGGGGGAAATGCAATTATAATCGAGCAGTACTTC. This chain links TRBV5-4 with TRBJ2-7; TRBD1 matches at 11 bases. The CDR3 totals 20 residues. With 4 bases clipped from V and 6 bases from J, the junction kept 24 bases outside the gene matches. The germline CDR1 and CDR2 sequences are SGHNT and YYREEE (reference sequence).

The genes are TRBV10-3 and TRBJ2-2; TRBD2 is a possible D gene (5 bases). The germline V gene has CDR1 ENHRY and CDR2 SYGVKD. This CDR3 comprises 15 residues. Between the trimmed V and J ends, which lost 0 bases and 3 bases, there was a span of 8 bases. The CDR3 sequence: CAISESGAHTGELFF. DNA for the CDR3: TGTGCCATCAGTGAGTCGGGAGCCCACACCGGGGAGCTGTTTTTT.

J is TRBJ2-2 and V is TRBV19, with 11 bases identical to TRBD2. J was trimmed by 6 bases and V by 2 bases; bases with no gene match: 8. The CDR3 contains 17 residues. Germline V gene lookup returns CDR1 LNHDA and CDR2 SQIVND (reference sequence). DNA of the CDR3: TGTGCCAGTAGTATACCCAAACTAGCGGGGGCCCCCGGGGAGCTGTTTTTT. Encoded protein: CASSIPKLAGAPGELFF.

There are a few counts of this clone. The rearrangement joins TRBV6-4 to TRBJ1-1, with 7 bases identical to TRBD1. The CDR3 has 14 amino acids. J lost 5 bases, V lost 7 bases, and 10 bases had no gene match. The germline V gene has CDR1 MRHNA and CDR2 SNTAGT. Here the CDR3 reads CASIPLGGATEAFF. The DNA of the CDR3 is TGTGCCAGCATCCCCTTAGGGGGCGCTACTGAAGCTTTCTTT.

The rearrangement links TRBV29-1 to TRBJ1-3, with 11 nucleotides matching TRBD1. J was trimmed by 2 bases and V by 6 bases; bases with no gene match: 3. Germline CDR1 SQVTM, CDR2 ANQGSEA. The CDR3 loop spans 14 amino acids. In DNA, the CDR3 is TGCAGCGTGAAGGGACAGGGGGCTGGAAACACCATATATTTT. This encodes CSVKGQGAGNTIYF.

Ten or more counts support this clone. This rearrangement joins TRBV5-4 to TRBJ2-1, with D perhaps being TRBD1 or TRBD2 (6 bases each). This CDR3 has 18 residues. CDR1 SGHNT and CDR2 YYREEE come from the germline V gene (reference sequence). Deletions cut 2 bases from V and 0 bases from J, with 18 bases between. In DNA form, the CDR3 reads TGTGCCAGCAGCTTTAGTTGGAATCCGGGGGCCTCCTACAATGAGCAGTTCTTC. This encodes CASSFSWNPGASYNEQFF.